These 21 T cell receptor beta chains came from one sample sequenced in a study of T cell changes during pregnancy in multiple sclerosis. Method: immunoSEQ multiplex PCR; TCRdb's copy keeps in-frame clones and lacks some. In the table there are about 69,000 clones, roughly nine tenths of which are singletons. The sample consisted of peripheral blood, taken before pregnancy. These receptors came from a female donor with multiple sclerosis, enrolled in a pregnancy study.

The chain recombines TRBV5-4 with TRBJ2-7; TRBD1 aligns across 7 bases. Germline CDR1 and CDR2: SGHNT and YYREEE (reference sequence). CDR3 length: 13 amino acids. V lost 7 bases, J lost 4 bases, and 8 bases stayed unmatched. Here the CDR3 DNA reads TGTGCCAGCGGGCAGGGGGAGAATTACGAGCAGTACTTC. It is translated as CASGQGENYEQYF.

The chain links TRBV13 to TRBJ2-5; TRBD2 aligns across 8 bases. V was pared by 5 bases and J by 2 bases, with 7 bases of the junction left unmatched. The CDR3 consists of 15 residues. Per the germline V gene, CDR1 is PRHDT and CDR2 is FYEKMQ (reference sequence). Written as DNA, the CDR3 is TGTGCCAGCAGCCTCGGGAGGGGAGGGCAAGAGACCCAGTACTTC. Its translation is CASSLGRGGQETQYF.

This chain connects TRBV5-8 to TRBJ1-2, with TRBD1 matching 9 bases. The CDR3 extends over 15 amino acids. CDR1 SGHTS and CDR2 YDEGEE come from the germline V gene. V lost 4 bases and J lost 4; bases outside the gene matches: 8. DNA for the CDR3: TGTGCCAGCAGCCCTCGACAGGGGGAGGCCTATGGCTACACCTTC. This gives the protein CASSPRQGEAYGYTF.

V usage is TRBV7-6 and J usage is TRBJ1-6; D may be TRBD1 (5 bases). Germline V gene lookup returns CDR1 SGHVS and CDR2 FNYEAQ. V was clipped by 5 bases and J by 10 bases, with 15 bases between them. This CDR3 has 14 residues. The CDR3 nucleotides are TGTGCCAGCAGCCCCGGGGGGGTGGGATCACCCCTCCACTTT. Translation: CASSPGGVGSPLHF.

The chain couples TRBV5-5 to TRBJ1-4; possible D gene TRBD1, 6 bases. V was trimmed by 4 bases and J by 8 bases, leaving 21 bases between them. The CDR3 contains 16 residues. Germline V lookup: CDR1 SGHKS, CDR2 YYEKEE (reference sequence). The DNA of the CDR3 is TGTGCCAGCAGCCAAGAGACAGTACAGGGATTGGAAAAACTGTTTTTT. Its translation: CASSQETVQGLEKLFF.

The genes are TRBV11-2 and TRBJ1-2; 9 nucleotides align to TRBD1. The CDR3 is 15 amino acids. Germline CDR1 and CDR2: SGHAT and FQNNGV. The trim removed 5 bases at V and 3 bases at J, leaving 7 bases unmatched. This chain's CDR3 is CASSPIQGAHYGYTF. The CDR3 DNA reads as TGTGCCAGCAGCCCGATACAGGGGGCCCACTATGGCTACACCTTC. The full variable domain, completed using reference TRBV11-2 and TRBJ1-2, is EAGVAQSPRYKIIEKRQSVAFWCNPISGHATLYWYQQILGQGPKLLIQFQNNGVVDDSQLPKDRFSAERLKGVDSTLKIQPAKLEDSAVYLCASSPIQGAHYGYTFGSGTRLTVV.

The chain combines TRBV5-1 with TRBJ2-3; no clear D gene. This CDR3 is 14 amino acids long. CDR1 and CDR2 (germline): SGHRS, YFSETQ. V lost 4 bases, J lost 0 bases, and 9 bases lay in between. The CDR3 sequence: CASSPGYSTDTQYF. The DNA for the CDR3 is TGCGCCAGCAGCCCCGGTTATAGCACAGATACGCAGTATTTT.

The V and J genes are TRBV5-5 and TRBJ1-4; the match to TRBD1 covers 7 bases. V lost 3 bases, J lost 0 bases, and 8 bases stayed unmatched. The length of the CDR3 is 17 residues. Germline-derived CDR1 and CDR2 are SGHKS and YYEKEE (reference sequence). CDR3: CASSYGTDLSTNEKLFF. DNA of the CDR3: TGTGCCAGCAGCTACGGGACAGACCTATCAACTAATGAAAAACTGTTTTTT.

The gene calls are TRBV7-9 and TRBJ2-3, with 8 nucleotides matching TRBD2. The CDR3 totals 16 residues. The V segment lost 5 bases and the J segment 2 bases; nucleotides outside the gene matches: 9. Germline CDR1 is SEHNR and CDR2 is FQNEAQ (reference sequence). CDR3 region: CASSPRGGYYTDTQYF. CDR3 in DNA: TGTGCCAGCAGCCCCCGCGGGGGGTATTACACAGATACGCAGTATTTT.

The rearrangement links TRBV14 to TRBJ1-2; D remains ambiguous. The V gene's germline CDR1 is SGHDN and CDR2 FVKESK. The length of the CDR3 is 15 residues. Trimming stripped 1 base from V and 3 bases from J, with 12 bases between. The CDR3 region is CASSQGLKRHYGYTF. DNA for the CDR3: TGTGCCAGCAGCCAAGGACTGAAAAGACACTATGGCTACACCTTC.

The rearrangement joins TRBV4-3 to TRBJ2-1; 10 bases map to TRBD1. The germline V gene encodes CDR1 LGHNA and CDR2 YSLEER. Trimming at V came to 4 bases and at J to 3 bases, leaving 3 bases not matched to a gene. This CDR3 comprises 15 residues. CDR3 DNA sequence: TGCGCCAGCAGCCTCGGGACAGGGGACTACAATGAGCAGTTCTTC. Translation gives CASSLGTGDYNEQFF.

The chain is built from TRBV10-3 and TRBJ2-2; possibly TRBD2 for D (6 bases). V lost 5 bases and J 4 bases, leaving 20 bases between the germline ends. There are 17 residues in the CDR3. The germline V gene encodes CDR1 ENHRY and CDR2 SYGVKD. The CDR3: CAISPKGGPGSTGELFF. In nucleotides, the CDR3 is TGTGCCATCAGTCCCAAGGGAGGTCCCGGGAGCACCGGGGAGCTGTTTTTT.

The chain uses TRBV19 and TRBJ1-3; D unclear. The V end lost 5 bases, the J end lost 0 bases, and 17 bases lay between the germline ends. CDR3 length: 17 residues. Germline V gene sequence: CDR1 LNHDA, CDR2 SQIVND (reference sequence). The CDR3 DNA sequence: TGTGCCAGTAGTGCCTCCGAGGGCGACTTCTCTGGAAACACCATATATTTT. Translated: CASSASEGDFSGNTIYF.

There are a few counts of this clone. The V call is TRBV19, the J call TRBJ2-2, with a tentative D call TRBD1 (5 bases). Germline V gives CDR1 LNHDA, CDR2 SQIVND (reference sequence). The V and J ends lost 4 bases and 5 bases respectively, with 8 bases between them. The CDR3 is 13 amino acids. CDR3 in amino acids: CASSKTATGELFF. Written as DNA, the CDR3 is TGTGCCAGTAGTAAGACAGCAACCGGGGAGCTGTTTTTT.

The chain uses TRBV18 and TRBJ2-1; D unclear. The V end lost 0 bases, the J end lost 2 bases, and 11 bases lay between the germline ends. Germline V CDR1 and CDR2: KGHSH, LQKENI. The CDR3 consists of 16 residues. The CDR3: CASSPPEQKTYNEQFF. DNA for the CDR3: TGTGCCAGCTCACCACCTGAACAGAAGACCTACAATGAGCAGTTCTTC.

The genes are TRBV5-4 and TRBJ1-1, with a weak D call TRBD1 (5 bases). The V gene lost 1 base and the J gene lost 0 bases, with 7 bases spanning the gap. Germline CDR1 SGHNT, CDR2 YYREEE (reference sequence). This CDR3 comprises 14 residues. This CDR3 reads CASSLTGMNTEAFF. The CDR3 nucleotides read TGTGCCAGCAGCTTGACAGGCATGAACACTGAAGCTTTCTTT.

V and J are TRBV4-1 and TRBJ2-1; TRBD1 matches at 11 bases. Germline loops: CDR1 MGHRA, CDR2 YSYEKL. This CDR3 comprises 17 residues. Trimming took 3 bases from V and 12 from J; bases not matched to a gene: 16. For the CDR3, the DNA is TGCGCCAGCAGCCACGCCTCCGGGACAGGGGGGACGAAGGGGCAGTTCTTC. It yields the protein CASSHASGTGGTKGQFF.

CDR3 DNA sequence: TGTGCCAGCAGCTTACGACTAGCGGACACAGATACGCAGTATTTT. Translation: CASSLRLADTDTQYF. J is TRBJ2-3 and V is TRBV5-4; 9 nucleotides agree with TRBD2. CDR1 is SGHNT and CDR2 is YYREEE in the germline V gene (reference sequence). The CDR3 has 15 residues. The V and J ends lost 2 bases and 2 bases, in that order; junction bases with no gene match: 3.

The chain combines TRBV19 with TRBJ1-1; TRBD1 matches at 9 bases. The J segment lost 6 bases and the V segment lost 6 bases, leaving 5 bases of the junction unmatched. The germline CDR1 and CDR2 sequences are LNHDA and SQIVND (reference sequence). The CDR3 sequence is 13 residues long. As DNA, the CDR3 is TGTGCCAGTAGGGGACAGGGTATATCTGAAGCTTTCTTT. Amino acids: CASRGQGISEAFF. The entire variable domain, with the rest obtained from reference TRBV19 and TRBJ1-1, is as follows: DGGITQSPKYLFRKEGQNVTLSCEQNLNHDAMYWYRQDPGQGLRLIYYSQIVNDFQKGDIAEGYSVSREKKESFPLTVTSAQKNPTAFYLCASRGQGISEAFFGQGTRLTVV.

This clone was seen only once. V usage is TRBV30 and J usage is TRBJ2-2, with no clear D. The germline CDR1 and CDR2 sequences are GTSNPN and SVGIG (reference sequence). The CDR3 consists of 12 residues. V was shortened by 0 bases and J by 3 bases, with 2 bases between the two germline ends. The CDR3 loop is CAWSVYTGELFF. CDR3 in DNA: TGTGCCTGGAGTGTCTACACCGGGGAGCTGTTTTTT.

The chain recombines TRBV9 with TRBJ2-1; D unclear. Per germline, CDR1 SGDLS and CDR2 YYNGEE. Trimming took 0 bases from V and 6 from J, leaving 16 bases between them. The CDR3 loop spans 16 amino acids. CDR3 amino acids: CASSVAPSQQSNEQFF. The CDR3 DNA sequence: TGTGCCAGCAGCGTAGCCCCGTCCCAACAATCCAATGAGCAGTTCTTC.